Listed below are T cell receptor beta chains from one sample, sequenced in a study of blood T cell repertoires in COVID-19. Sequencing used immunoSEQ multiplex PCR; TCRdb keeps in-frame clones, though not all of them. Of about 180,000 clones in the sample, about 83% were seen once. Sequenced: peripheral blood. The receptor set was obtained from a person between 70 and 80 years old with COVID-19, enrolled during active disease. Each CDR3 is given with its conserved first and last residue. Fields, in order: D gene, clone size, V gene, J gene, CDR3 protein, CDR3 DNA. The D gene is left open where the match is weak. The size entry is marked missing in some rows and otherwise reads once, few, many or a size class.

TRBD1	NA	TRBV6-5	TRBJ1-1	CAGQENLNTEAFF	TGTGCCGGACAGGAAAACTTGAACACTGAAGCTTTCTTT
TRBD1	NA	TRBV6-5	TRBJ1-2	CASSLGGQNYGYTF	TGTGCCAGCAGTTTGGGGGGACAGAACTATGGCTACACCTTC
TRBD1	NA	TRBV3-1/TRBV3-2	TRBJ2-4	CASSSLTGTENIQYF	TGTGCCAGCAGCTCCCTGACCGGGACAGAAAACATTCAGTACTTC
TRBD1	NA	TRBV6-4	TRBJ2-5	CASRAKTGCHPASETQYF	TGTGCCAGCAGAGCCAAGACAGGGTGCCACCCAGCTTCAGAGACCCAGTACTTC
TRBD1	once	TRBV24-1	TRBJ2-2	CATSDPGQGGRFTGELFF	TGTGCCACCAGTGACCCAGGACAGGGGGGTAGGTTCACCGGGGAGCTGTTTTTT
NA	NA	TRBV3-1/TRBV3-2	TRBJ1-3	CASRAPSGNTIYF	TGTGCCAGCAGGGCTCCTTCTGGAAACACCATATATTTT
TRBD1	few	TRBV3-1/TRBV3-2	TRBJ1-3	CASSRSVPGQGAPGNTIYF	TGTGCCAGCAGCAGATCGGTCCCGGGACAGGGGGCGCCTGGAAACACCATATATTTT
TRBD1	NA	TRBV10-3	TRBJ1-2	CAISEAGQGAFYGYTF	TGTGCCATCAGTGAGGCGGGACAGGGGGCATTCTATGGCTACACCTTC
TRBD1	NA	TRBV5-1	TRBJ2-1	CASSFADRLYNEQFF	TGCGCCAGCAGCTTTGCGGACAGGCTATACAATGAGCAGTTCTTC
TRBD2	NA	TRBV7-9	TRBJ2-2	CASRPGLAVANTGELFF	TGTGCCAGCAGACCGGGACTAGCGGTCGCGAACACCGGGGAGCTGTTTTTT
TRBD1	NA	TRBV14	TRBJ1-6	CASSQTDRVPNSPLHF	TGTGCCAGCAGCCAAACCGACAGGGTCCCAAATTCACCCCTCCACTTT
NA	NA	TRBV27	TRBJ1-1	CASRKRQSTNTEAFF	TGTGCCAGCAGGAAGAGACAGAGTACTAACACTGAAGCTTTCTTT
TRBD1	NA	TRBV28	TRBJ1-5	CASSSLRTGVDGNQPQHF	TGTGCCAGCAGTTCGCTTAGGACAGGGGTTGATGGCAATCAGCCCCAGCATTTT
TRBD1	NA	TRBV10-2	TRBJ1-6	CASRSDRRDSPLHF	TGCGCCAGCAGATCGGACAGGCGAGATTCACCCCTCCACTTT
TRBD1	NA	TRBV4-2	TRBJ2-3	CASSRPGTGTQYF	TGTGCCAGCAGCCGTCCCGGGACAGGGACGCAGTATTTT
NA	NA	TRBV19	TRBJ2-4	CASSPGDISELLNIQYF	TGTGCCAGTAGTCCCGGGGATATATCTGAGTTGCTAAACATTCAGTACTTC
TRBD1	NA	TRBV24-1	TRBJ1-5	CATGGTVNQPQHF	TGTGCCACCGGGGGGACAGTCAATCAGCCCCAGCATTTT
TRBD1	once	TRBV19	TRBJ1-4	CASTLSGGEDEKLFF	TGTGCCAGTACTTTATCAGGGGGCGAGGATGAAAAACTGTTTTTT
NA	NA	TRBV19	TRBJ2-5	CASRPRAEETQYF	TGTGCCAGTCGCCCGCGGGCAGAAGAGACCCAGTACTTC
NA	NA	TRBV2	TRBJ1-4	CASKFGQNNEKLFF	TGTGCCAGCAAATTTGGACAGAATAATGAAAAACTGTTTTTT
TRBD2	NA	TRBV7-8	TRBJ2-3	CASSLGPTRLAGRGTDTQYF	TGTGCCAGCAGCTTAGGGCCGACCCGACTAGCGGGGCGGGGCACAGATACGCAGTATTTT
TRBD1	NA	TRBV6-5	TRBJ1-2	CASSTGGPSYGYTF	TGTGCCAGCAGCACAGGGGGCCCCAGCTATGGCTACACCTTC
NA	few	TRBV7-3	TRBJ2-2	CASSPPDSGTGELFF	TGTGCCAGCAGCCCCCCGGACAGCGGTACCGGGGAGCTGTTTTTT
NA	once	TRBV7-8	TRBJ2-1	CASSLGLDGEQFF	TGTGCCAGCAGCTTAGGACTAGACGGTGAGCAGTTCTTC
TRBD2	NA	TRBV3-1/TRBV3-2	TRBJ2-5	CASSHPTSGGRRGGTQYF	TGTGCCAGCAGCCACCCTACTAGCGGGGGGCGACGAGGGGGGACCCAGTACTTC
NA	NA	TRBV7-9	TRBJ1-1	CASSAQPGTEAFF	TGTGCCAGCAGCGCACAGCCAGGAACTGAAGCTTTCTTT
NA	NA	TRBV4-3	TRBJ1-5	CASSQSQVHPQHF	TGCGCCAGCAGCCAGTCTCAGGTTCATCCCCAGCATTTT
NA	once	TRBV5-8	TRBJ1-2	CASSLQGRLAGYTF	TGTGCCAGCAGCTTGCAGGGTAGGCTCGCTGGCTACACCTTC
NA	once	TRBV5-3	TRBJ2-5	CARSLGQLQETQYF	TGTGCCAGAAGCTTGGGACAGCTCCAAGAGACCCAGTACTTC
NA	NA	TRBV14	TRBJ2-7	CASSLTRYEQYF	TGTGCCAGCAGCCTGACTAGGTACGAGCAGTACTTC
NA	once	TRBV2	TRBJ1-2	CASSETPGAGYTF	TGTGCCAGCAGTGAAACACCGGGTGCTGGCTACACCTTC
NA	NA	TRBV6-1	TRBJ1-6	CASSGYFSSYNSPLHF	TGTGCCAGCAGTGGTTACTTTAGCTCCTATAATTCACCCCTCCACTTT
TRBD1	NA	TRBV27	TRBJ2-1	CASSPGDRGNEQFF	TGTGCCAGCAGTCCGGGGGACAGGGGAAATGAGCAGTTCTTC
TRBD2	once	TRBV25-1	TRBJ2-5	CATSSGTSGSLETQYF	TGTGCCACCTCTTCCGGGACTAGCGGGAGTCTGGAGACCCAGTACTTC
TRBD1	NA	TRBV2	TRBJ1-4	CASRKDRGALEKLFF	TGTGCCAGCAGGAAGGACAGGGGGGCTCTTGAAAAACTGTTTTTT
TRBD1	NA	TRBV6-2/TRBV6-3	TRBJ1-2	CASSYPWDRDGYTF	TGTGCCAGCAGTTACCCCTGGGACAGGGATGGCTACACCTTC
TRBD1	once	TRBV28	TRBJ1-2	CASSIPGKGAGANYGYTF	TGTGCCAGCAGCATCCCGGGGAAGGGGGCTGGGGCTAACTATGGCTACACCTTC
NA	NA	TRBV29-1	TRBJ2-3	CSVGEGRGRGTDTQYF	TGCAGCGTTGGGGAGGGCAGGGGGCGAGGGACAGATACGCAGTATTTT
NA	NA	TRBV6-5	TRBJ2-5	CASSYSQGFQETQYF	TGTGCCAGCAGTTACTCACAGGGTTTCCAAGAGACCCAGTACTTC
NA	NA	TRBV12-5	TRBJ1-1	CASGLGQATEAFF	TGTGCTAGTGGTTTGGGACAGGCTACTGAAGCTTTCTTT
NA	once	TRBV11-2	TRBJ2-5	CASSFAGTLAQETQYF	TGTGCCAGCAGCTTTGCCGGGACTTTGGCTCAAGAGACCCAGTACTTC
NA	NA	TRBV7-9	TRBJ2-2	CASSLYSLTGELFF	TGTGCCAGCAGCTTATACAGTCTCACCGGGGAGCTGTTTTTT
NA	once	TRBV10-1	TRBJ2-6	CASSETRTGYGANVLTF	TGCGCCAGCAGTGAGACCCGAACAGGGTATGGGGCCAACGTCCTGACTTTC
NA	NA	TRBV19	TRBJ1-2	CATKTRDFDPGANYGYTF	TGTGCCACCAAAACCCGGGACTTCGACCCCGGGGCTAACTATGGCTACACCTTC
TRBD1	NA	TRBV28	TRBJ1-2	CASRRDRVGYGYTF	TGTGCCAGCAGACGGGACAGGGTAGGCTATGGCTACACCTTC
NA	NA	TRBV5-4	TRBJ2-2	CASSVGVVNTGELFF	TGTGCCAGCAGCGTAGGGGTCGTGAACACCGGGGAGCTGTTTTTT
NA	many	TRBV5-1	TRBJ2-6	CASSFSGTGANVLTF	TGCGCCAGCAGCTTCTCGGGGACTGGGGCCAACGTCCTGACTTTC
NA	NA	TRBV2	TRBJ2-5	CATQPGGGVLSETQYF	TGTGCCACTCAACCCGGAGGAGGGGTTTTGTCAGAGACCCAGTACTTC
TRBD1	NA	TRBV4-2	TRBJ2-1	CASSQAGQGNNEQFF	TGTGCCAGCAGCCAAGCAGGACAGGGCAACAATGAGCAGTTCTTC
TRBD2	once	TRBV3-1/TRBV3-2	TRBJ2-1	CASSPVTSGITNEQFF	TGTGCCAGCAGCCCCGTGACTAGCGGGATAACGAATGAGCAGTTCTTC
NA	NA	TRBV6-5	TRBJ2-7	CASNPPRAGYEQYF	TGTGCCAGCAACCCCCCCCGTGCAGGCTACGAGCAGTACTTC
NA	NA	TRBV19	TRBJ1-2	CASSISGGYGYTF	TGTGCCAGTAGTATTTCGGGTGGCTATGGCTACACCTTC
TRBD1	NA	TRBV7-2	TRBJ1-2	CASSLGAGGVYGYTF	TGTGCCAGCAGCTTAGGGGCAGGGGGCGTCTATGGCTACACCTTC
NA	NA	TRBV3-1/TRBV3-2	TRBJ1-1	CASSQDLAGLVTEAFF	TGTGCCAGCAGCCAAGATCTGGCGGGCTTGGTCACTGAAGCTTTCTTT
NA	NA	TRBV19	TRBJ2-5	CASSMKGRETQYF	TGTGCCAGTAGTATGAAGGGGAGGGAGACCCAGTACTTC
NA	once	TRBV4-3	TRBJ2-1	CASSQVTRGEQFF	TGCGCCAGCAGCCAAGTGACCCGGGGGGAGCAGTTCTTC
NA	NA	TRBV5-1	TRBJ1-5	CASSLGANQPQHF	TGCGCCAGCAGCTTGGGAGCGAATCAGCCCCAGCATTTT
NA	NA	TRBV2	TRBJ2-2	CASSVDSTDTGELFF	TGTGCCAGCAGTGTTGACAGCACTGACACCGGGGAGCTGTTTTTT
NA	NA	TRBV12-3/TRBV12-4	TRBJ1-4	CASSRQIEKLFF	TGTGCCAGCAGTCGTCAGATTGAAAAACTGTTTTTT